This TCR beta chain stems from a study of shared clonotypes between healthy human individuals. As for the study in general: Used for every donor were three CD4 naive, three CD4 memory, two CD8 naive and one CD8 memory plate.

This clone was counted a single time. Its specificity is not known. Broader study findings: It was only blood that was sampled, and tissue repertoires likely differ. Owing to a small donor count, the genetic and exposure-history diversity represented was limited.

The CDR3 loop spans 16 amino acids. Germline V gene lookup returns CDR1 SGHAT and CDR2 FQNNGV. Between the trimmed V and J ends, which lost 3 bases and 6 bases, there was a span of 19 bases. Every subset had its genomic DNA shared out evenly among several immunoSEQ plates. The repertoire was sequenced with immunoSEQ multiplex PCR; TCRdb's copy has only in-frame clones and lacks some. This sample has about 590,000 clones, with over 95% found just once. Cells designated naive CD8 were CD45RO-negative and were positively selected for CCR7, with terminally differentiated effector memory CD45RA+ cells excluded.

The V call is TRBV11-2, the J call TRBJ2-3; a weak D match, TRBD1 (6 bases). This receptor was taken from a woman aged 25 to 39 in good health. The sequenced sample consisted of naive CD8+ T cells sorted from blood. The DNA for the CDR3 is TGTGCCAGCAGCTTTAGGGACATCGGCTGGGACGATACGCAGTATTTT. Its protein product is CASSFRDIGWDDTQYF.